Listed below are T cell receptor beta chains from one sample, sequenced in a study of shared clonotypes between healthy human individuals. Produced via immunoSEQ multiplex PCR; TCRdb's table is partial and in-frame only. The table lists 450,000 to 600,000 clones, 65% to 80% of them singletons. The sample taken for sequencing was PBMCs. These receptors originate from a woman in her thirties or forties in good health. Some clones in this sample may be carry-over from other donors' samples. Each CDR3 is given with its conserved first and last residue. The order of the fields is V gene, J gene, clone size, D gene, CDR3 DNA, CDR3 protein. D genes are given only for firm matches. Not all rows give a size; the values are once, few, many and, for expanded clones, a class.

V gene: TRBV18; J gene: TRBJ1-1; clone size: -; D gene: -; CDR3 DNA: TGTGCCAGCTCACCCCGCCCCGGGACCCCTACTGAAGCTTTCTTT; CDR3 protein: CASSPRPGTPTEAFF
V gene: TRBV5-1; J gene: TRBJ2-1; clone size: -; D gene: TRBD2; CDR3 DNA: TGCGCCAGCAGCTTAAGCGGGAGTAGGTACAATGAGCAGTTCTTC; CDR3 protein: CASSLSGSRYNEQFF
V gene: TRBV5-1; J gene: TRBJ2-2; clone size: -; D gene: -; CDR3 DNA: TGCGCCAGCAGGGTCCCCTTGGCCGGTAACACCGGGGAGCTGTTTTTT; CDR3 protein: CASRVPLAGNTGELFF
V gene: TRBV5-1; J gene: TRBJ2-3; clone size: -; D gene: TRBD2; CDR3 DNA: TGCGCCAGCAGCTTTACCACAGCGGGAGACGGCACAGATACGCAGTATTTT; CDR3 protein: CASSFTTAGDGTDTQYF
V gene: TRBV2; J gene: TRBJ2-7; clone size: few; D gene: -; CDR3 DNA: TGTGCCAGCAGAGGTAGCGGCTACGAGCAGTACTTC; CDR3 protein: CASRGSGYEQYF
V gene: TRBV7-8; J gene: TRBJ1-4; clone size: -; D gene: -; CDR3 DNA: TGTGCCAGCAGCTTAGTTCGGTGGCGGACTAATGAAAAACTGTTTTTT; CDR3 protein: CASSLVRWRTNEKLFF
V gene: TRBV5-1; J gene: TRBJ2-3; clone size: -; D gene: -; CDR3 DNA: TGCGCCAGCAGCTTGGTGGGCAGAAAAGATACGCAGTATTTT; CDR3 protein: CASSLVGRKDTQYF
V gene: TRBV7-9; J gene: TRBJ1-1; clone size: once; D gene: -; CDR3 DNA: TGTGCCAGCAGCCCCCCGGGGGAGAACACTGAAGCTTTCTTT; CDR3 protein: CASSPPGENTEAFF
V gene: TRBV30; J gene: TRBJ2-7; clone size: once; D gene: TRBD2; CDR3 DNA: TGTGCCTGGGTACGAGCGGGAAGCTCCTACGAGCAGTACTTC; CDR3 protein: CAWVRAGSSYEQYF
V gene: TRBV4-2; J gene: TRBJ2-2; clone size: -; D gene: TRBD2; CDR3 DNA: TGTGCCAGCAGCCCAAGTTCCTCCGGGACTAGGAACACCGGGGAGCTGTTTTTT; CDR3 protein: CASSPSSSGTRNTGELFF
V gene: TRBV6-4; J gene: TRBJ2-7; clone size: -; D gene: TRBD2; CDR3 DNA: TGTGCCAGCAGTGAGTACCCTAGCGGTCCCTACGAGCAGTACTTC; CDR3 protein: CASSEYPSGPYEQYF
V gene: TRBV6-1; J gene: TRBJ2-1; clone size: -; D gene: -; CDR3 DNA: TGTGCCAGCAGGAGGGACTGGCTAGATGAGCAGTTCTTC; CDR3 protein: CASRRDWLDEQFF
V gene: TRBV28; J gene: TRBJ2-2; clone size: -; D gene: -; CDR3 DNA: TGTGCCAGCAGTTTGTTTGGTTTATCGAACACCGGGGAGCTGTTTTTT; CDR3 protein: CASSLFGLSNTGELFF
V gene: TRBV4-3; J gene: TRBJ1-2; clone size: -; D gene: TRBD1; CDR3 DNA: TGCGCCAGCAGCCAAGATTGGACAGGGGAGGGACATGGCTACACCTTC; CDR3 protein: CASSQDWTGEGHGYTF
V gene: TRBV5-5; J gene: TRBJ1-1; clone size: -; D gene: -; CDR3 DNA: TGTGCCAGCAGCGAACGGACAGTGAACACTGAAGCTTTCTTT; CDR3 protein: CASSERTVNTEAFF
V gene: TRBV4-1; J gene: TRBJ2-7; clone size: -; D gene: TRBD2; CDR3 DNA: TGCGCCAGCAGCCAACTGGGGACTAGCGGGACTAAGCAGTACTTC; CDR3 protein: CASSQLGTSGTKQYF
V gene: TRBV6-4; J gene: TRBJ2-7; clone size: -; D gene: -; CDR3 DNA: TGTGCCAGCAGTGACGCCGGGGAGGCCCGTCCAGCCTACGAGCAGTACTTC; CDR3 protein: CASSDAGEARPAYEQYF
V gene: TRBV5-4; J gene: TRBJ1-2; clone size: -; D gene: -; CDR3 DNA: TGTGCCAGCAGCTTGCGGAACGACTATGGCTACACCTTC; CDR3 protein: CASSLRNDYGYTF
V gene: TRBV7-9; J gene: TRBJ1-1; clone size: -; D gene: TRBD1; CDR3 DNA: TGTGCCAGCAGCTCGGGACAGGGGGAGACTGAAGCTTTCTTT; CDR3 protein: CASSSGQGETEAFF
V gene: TRBV5-1; J gene: TRBJ2-3; clone size: once; D gene: -; CDR3 DNA: TGCGCCAGCAGCTTGGCTCTGACCTTAGGGACAGATACGCAGTATTTT; CDR3 protein: CASSLALTLGTDTQYF
V gene: TRBV6-4; J gene: TRBJ2-1; clone size: many; D gene: -; CDR3 DNA: TGTGCCAGCAGTGACACGACCTCCGGAACCTACAATGAGCAGTTCTTC; CDR3 protein: CASSDTTSGTYNEQFF
V gene: TRBV15; J gene: TRBJ1-2; clone size: -; D gene: TRBD1; CDR3 DNA: TGTGCCACCAGCAGAGAAACAGGGGGCCACTATGGCTACACCTTC; CDR3 protein: CATSRETGGHYGYTF
V gene: TRBV28; J gene: TRBJ2-5; clone size: few; D gene: TRBD1; CDR3 DNA: TGTGCCAGCAGTCGGGACAGGCAAGAGACCCAGTACTTC; CDR3 protein: CASSRDRQETQYF
V gene: TRBV21-1; J gene: TRBJ1-1; clone size: -; D gene: -; CDR3 DNA: TGTGCCAGCAGCAGACGACGCGGGACTCCGGATCCCGACATGAACACTGAAGCTTTCTTT; CDR3 protein: CASSRRRGTPDPDMNTEAFF
V gene: TRBV28; J gene: TRBJ2-5; clone size: once; D gene: -; CDR3 DNA: TGTGCCAGCAGCACGCGTGGCGCCCAGTACTTC; CDR3 protein: CASSTRGAQYF
V gene: TRBV28; J gene: TRBJ1-1; clone size: -; D gene: -; CDR3 DNA: TGTGCCAGCAGTTTGGCAGTCAGGCCTTTCTTT; CDR3 protein: CASSLAVRPFF
V gene: TRBV4-1; J gene: TRBJ2-5; clone size: many; D gene: TRBD1; CDR3 DNA: TGCGCCAGCAGCCAAGATGGGACAGGGGTGGCGGAGACCCAGTACTTC; CDR3 protein: CASSQDGTGVAETQYF
V gene: TRBV5-6; J gene: TRBJ2-5; clone size: -; D gene: TRBD2; CDR3 DNA: TGTGCCAGCAGCTCAAAGACTAGCGGGATCCAAGAGACCCAGTACTTC; CDR3 protein: CASSSKTSGIQETQYF
V gene: TRBV5-4; J gene: TRBJ2-5; clone size: -; D gene: TRBD2; CDR3 DNA: TGTGCCAGCAGCTCAGGACTAGGAGGGCTAGAGACCCAGTACTTC; CDR3 protein: CASSSGLGGLETQYF
V gene: TRBV5-6; J gene: TRBJ2-5; clone size: -; D gene: -; CDR3 DNA: TGTGCCAGCAGCTGGGACAACCAAGAGACCCAGTACTTC; CDR3 protein: CASSWDNQETQYF
V gene: TRBV2; J gene: TRBJ2-5; clone size: -; D gene: TRBD1; CDR3 DNA: TGTGCCAGCCGGGGACAGGGGCTTGGTTGGGAGCAGTACTTC; CDR3 protein: CASRGQGLGWEQYF
V gene: TRBV4-2; J gene: TRBJ2-7; clone size: -; D gene: TRBD1; CDR3 DNA: TGTGCCAGCAGCCAAGTCCAACTTGTTGGGACAGAGACCTACGAGCAGTACTTC; CDR3 protein: CASSQVQLVGTETYEQYF
V gene: TRBV9; J gene: TRBJ2-2; clone size: few; D gene: TRBD1; CDR3 DNA: TGTGCCAGCAGCGTAGGGGGACAGTTCACCGGGGAGCTGTTTTTT; CDR3 protein: CASSVGGQFTGELFF
V gene: TRBV15; J gene: TRBJ2-7; clone size: -; D gene: TRBD1; CDR3 DNA: TGTGCCACCAGCAGCTGGGACAGGGGGTTCTACGAGCAGTACTTC; CDR3 protein: CATSSWDRGFYEQYF
V gene: TRBV30; J gene: TRBJ1-1; clone size: -; D gene: -; CDR3 DNA: TGTGCCTGGAGTGCGAGACAGGCTTTCTTTTTGGACACTGAAGCTTTCTTT; CDR3 protein: CAWSARQAFFLDTEAFF
V gene: TRBV7-9; J gene: TRBJ1-4; clone size: few; D gene: -; CDR3 DNA: TGTGCCAGCAGCTTTGGAGGGACCGATAATGAAAAACTGTTTTTT; CDR3 protein: CASSFGGTDNEKLFF
V gene: TRBV19; J gene: TRBJ1-1; clone size: once; D gene: TRBD1; CDR3 DNA: TGTGCCAGTGCCACAGGGACAGGGACTGAAGCTTTCTTT; CDR3 protein: CASATGTGTEAFF
V gene: TRBV5-1; J gene: TRBJ2-1; clone size: -; D gene: TRBD2; CDR3 DNA: TGCGCCAGCAGCTTGCGGGGACTAGCGAACCTTTACAATGAGCAGTTCTTC; CDR3 protein: CASSLRGLANLYNEQFF
V gene: TRBV6-4; J gene: TRBJ2-3; clone size: -; D gene: -; CDR3 DNA: TGTGCCAGCAGTCGGATGGCGGGCGGCTACACAGATACGCAGTATTTT; CDR3 protein: CASSRMAGGYTDTQYF
V gene: TRBV30; J gene: TRBJ2-3; clone size: -; D gene: -; CDR3 DNA: TGTGCCTGGACTGTATCTAGCACAGATACGCAGTATTTT; CDR3 protein: CAWTVSSTDTQYF
V gene: TRBV28; J gene: TRBJ2-7; clone size: -; D gene: -; CDR3 DNA: TGTGCCAGCAGTAGCCTAGCGGGGCCGGGACAGGGGTACGGGCAGTACTTC; CDR3 protein: CASSSLAGPGQGYGQYF
V gene: TRBV5-8; J gene: TRBJ2-3; clone size: -; D gene: -; CDR3 DNA: TGTGCCAGCAGCTTGGCGATTCTGCGCAGGGGTCTTGGGTATACGCAGTATTTT; CDR3 protein: CASSLAILRRGLGYTQYF
V gene: TRBV7-9; J gene: TRBJ2-1; clone size: -; D gene: -; CDR3 DNA: TGTGCCAGCAGCTTAAGGGGTCAGGGGATTTACAATGAGCAGTTCTTC; CDR3 protein: CASSLRGQGIYNEQFF
V gene: TRBV5-4; J gene: TRBJ2-3; clone size: -; D gene: -; CDR3 DNA: TGTGCCAGCAGCTTTTTATCCGCGCGGGATGGAGATACGCAGTATTTT; CDR3 protein: CASSFLSARDGDTQYF
V gene: TRBV9; J gene: TRBJ2-2; clone size: -; D gene: TRBD2; CDR3 DNA: TGTGCCAGCAGCCCCAAAGGACTAGCGGGAGCGCGTACCGGGGAGCTGTTTTTT; CDR3 protein: CASSPKGLAGARTGELFF